This T cell receptor (beta chain) was documented in a study of identical twins' blood T cells. TCRdb analysed the 5' RACE reads with MiXCR anew, one entry per CDR3 protein. The table has a few hundred thousand distinct CDR3 sequences, over 25% seen once. There are 14 residues in the CDR3. Per germline, CDR1 ENHRY and CDR2 SYGVKD. Trimming at V came to 2 bases and at J to 4 bases, leaving 4 bases not matched to a gene. The V and J genes are TRBV10-3 and TRBJ1-2; TRBD1 aligns across 7 bases. The sequencing sample was made of PBMCs. The TCR sequence derives from a woman aged 18-55 years in good health. The CDR3 region is CAISEPDRVYGYTF. The CDR3 DNA follows: TGTGCCATCAGTGAGCCTGACAGGGTCTATGGCTACACCTTC.